These T cell receptor beta chains were read from a single sample in a study of blood T cell repertoires in COVID-19. Repertoires were generated with immunoSEQ multiplex PCR, while TCRdb's copy carries only in-frame clones and drops some. The sample lists 150,000 to 200,000 clones; about 80% were seen once. Sequencing input: PBMCs or T cells enriched from blood (not recorded which). These receptors all come from a woman between 55 and 75 years old who had recovered from COVID-19. Both conserved end residues are part of each CDR3. A D gene is named only where the DNA matches it firmly. Not all rows give a size; the values are once, few, many and, for expanded clones, a class.

-,TRBV9,few,TRBJ2-2,CASSVALWSTGELFF,TGTGCCAGCAGCGTAGCCTTATGGAGCACCGGGGAGCTGTTTTTT
TRBD1,TRBV11-2,-,TRBJ2-1,CASSLARTGENEQFF,TGTGCCAGCAGCTTAGCCAGGACAGGGGAAAATGAGCAGTTCTTC
TRBD1,TRBV19,-,TRBJ1-2,CASSTEQGWDYGYTF,TGTGCCAGTAGTACGGAACAGGGGTGGGACTATGGCTACACCTTC
-,TRBV5-4,once,TRBJ1-5,CASSWDTNQPQHF,TGTGCCAGCAGCTGGGACACAAATCAGCCCCAGCATTTT
TRBD2,TRBV19,-,TRBJ2-1,CASSARGVHSSYNEQFF,TGTGCCAGTAGTGCCCGGGGGGTGCACAGCTCCTACAATGAGCAGTTCTTC
TRBD1,TRBV27,-,TRBJ1-2,CASSPTGLRYGYTF,TGTGCCAGCAGCCCGACAGGGCTCCGCTATGGCTACACCTTC
-,TRBV25-1,-,TRBJ1-1,CASRQGNTEAFF,TGTGCCAGCAGACAGGGGAACACTGAAGCTTTCTTT
TRBD1,TRBV28,-,TRBJ2-7,CASRTGFYEQYF,TGTGCCAGCAGGACAGGGTTCTACGAGCAGTACTTC
-,TRBV5-1,-,TRBJ2-1,CASSLGVAENEQFF,TGCGCCAGCAGCTTGGGAGTAGCGGAGAATGAGCAGTTCTTC
-,TRBV5-7,-,TRBJ2-6,CAGFQGFISGANVLTF,TGTGCCGGGTTCCAGGGCTTCATCTCTGGGGCCAACGTCCTGACTTTC
TRBD1,TRBV19,-,TRBJ1-1,CASSMNRGWTEAFF,TGTGCCAGTAGTATGAACAGGGGCTGGACTGAAGCTTTCTTT
TRBD2,TRBV24-1,-,TRBJ2-1,CATSDMSGGVYNEQFF,TGTGCCACCAGTGATATGAGCGGGGGGGTGTACAATGAGCAGTTCTTC
TRBD1,TRBV11-2,few,TRBJ1-2,CASSLVAGGGFYGYTF,TGTGCCAGCAGCTTAGTAGCGGGAGGGGGCTTCTATGGCTACACCTTC
TRBD1,TRBV27,-,TRBJ2-3,CASSRTGRTDTQYF,TGTGCCAGCAGTCGGACAGGGCGCACAGATACGCAGTATTTT
TRBD2,TRBV9,-,TRBJ2-3,CASSVDGGAADTQYF,TGTGCCAGCAGCGTAGACGGGGGGGCTGCAGATACGCAGTATTTT
TRBD2,TRBV6-4,-,TRBJ2-7,CASNESSGGTTSYEQYF,TGTGCCAGCAATGAAAGTAGCGGGGGGACGACGTCCTACGAGCAGTACTTC
TRBD1,TRBV25-1,-,TRBJ2-2,CASSATGGFTGELFF,TGTGCCAGCAGTGCGACAGGGGGCTTCACCGGGGAGCTGTTTTTT
-,TRBV2,few,TRBJ1-4,CASMGRGQTNEKLFF,TGTGCCAGCATGGGGAGGGGCCAAACTAATGAAAAACTGTTTTTT
TRBD1,TRBV9,-,TRBJ1-1,CASSKGQGDLNTEAFF,TGTGCCAGCAGCAAGGGACAGGGGGACTTGAACACTGAAGCTTTCTTT
-,TRBV6-2/TRBV6-3,-,TRBJ2-7,CASSYHALEQYF,TGTGCCAGCAGTTACCATGCGCTCGAGCAGTACTTC
-,TRBV29-1,-,TRBJ1-6,CSARFGVNSPLHF,TGCAGCGCGCGTTTCGGTGTTAATTCACCCCTCCACTTT
TRBD2,TRBV10-1,-,TRBJ2-3,CASSEGPRGEPSDTQYF,TGCGCCAGCAGTGAAGGCCCGCGGGGGGAACCGTCAGATACGCAGTATTTT
TRBD1,TRBV24-1,-,TRBJ2-3,CATRDRYTDTQYF,TGTGCCACCCGGGACAGATACACAGATACGCAGTATTTT
TRBD1,TRBV7-2,-,TRBJ2-5,CASSLGFGTGGETQYF,TGTGCCAGCAGCTTAGGTTTCGGGACAGGGGGGGAGACCCAGTACTTC
-,TRBV5-4,-,TRBJ1-2,CASSFQNRESDGYTF,TGTGCCAGCAGCTTCCAGAACAGGGAATCGGACGGCTACACCTTC
-,TRBV27,-,TRBJ1-4,CASSLGGASGEKLFF,TGTGCCAGCAGTTTGGGGGGGGCGTCAGGCGAAAAACTGTTTTTT
-,TRBV10-3,-,TRBJ1-1,CAIRGQNVLNTEAFF,TGTGCCATCAGAGGACAGAATGTTCTGAACACTGAAGCTTTCTTT
-,TRBV12-3/TRBV12-4,-,TRBJ2-3,CASSFLGTDTQYF,TGTGCCAGCAGTTTTTTAGGCACAGATACGCAGTATTTT
-,TRBV6-5,-,TRBJ2-3,CASSYERGARDTQYF,TGTGCCAGCAGTTACGAACGGGGGGCCCGGGATACGCAGTATTTT
-,TRBV5-1,-,TRBJ2-6,CASSSGTESSGANVLTF,TGCGCCAGCAGCTCCGGGACTGAAAGCTCTGGGGCCAACGTCCTGACTTTC
-,TRBV30,-,TRBJ1-1,CAWGEGEDTEAFF,TGTGCCTGGGGGGAAGGGGAGGACACTGAAGCTTTCTTT
TRBD2,TRBV19,-,TRBJ2-7,CASSIPYRGGTQYEQYF,TGTGCCAGTAGTATCCCCTATCGCGGGGGGACCCAGTACGAGCAGTACTTC
-,TRBV4-1,-,TRBJ1-2,CASSQDPGGGYTF,TGCGCCAGCAGCCAAGATCCAGGTGGAGGCTACACCTTC
TRBD1,TRBV11-2,few,TRBJ1-2,CASSLAGGDGYTF,TGTGCCAGCAGCTTAGCAGGGGGAGATGGCTACACCTTC
TRBD2,TRBV2,few,TRBJ2-5,CASTLLAGGQETQYF,TGTGCCAGCACTTTATTAGCGGGGGGCCAAGAGACCCAGTACTTC
-,TRBV4-2,-,TRBJ2-5,CASSQDGFLGEYQETQYF,TGTGCCAGCAGCCAAGATGGTTTCTTGGGCGAGTACCAAGAGACCCAGTACTTC
-,TRBV9,-,TRBJ2-7,CASSESGSLHYEQYF,TGTGCCAGCAGCGAGAGCGGATCACTGCACTACGAGCAGTACTTC